This T cell receptor (beta chain) was recovered during a study of blood T cell repertoires in COVID-19. About the research overall: Italy, Spain and the United States were the sources of the convalescent and acute COVID-19 samples. In each case, the material was cDNA or gDNA derived from T cells, B-cell-depleted T cells, or PBMCs.

The CDR3 extends over 14 amino acids. V lost 7 bases to trimming and J lost 3 bases; unmatched junction nucleotides: 1. The V gene's germline CDR1 is SNHLY and CDR2 FYNNEI. As processed by the authors: Counts of nucleated cells, estimated from reference gene primer amplification, were obtained. The protocol was immunoSEQ multiplex PCR, while the TCRdb copy is restricted to in-frame clones and leaves out a portion. D and trimming were read from the DNA, whereas the V and J calls and clone size are those reported in that table. The sample carries about 22,000 clones, roughly nine tenths recorded once. This chain uses TRBV2 with TRBJ2-3; 13 nucleotides match TRBD2. The source of this sequence is a human donor with active COVID-19. The donor label of this sample is uncertain. The sample consisted of peripheral blood. The CDR3 sequence: CASKTSGGTDTQYF. CDR3 sequence (DNA): TGTGCCAGCAAGACTAGCGGGGGGACAGATACGCAGTATTTT.